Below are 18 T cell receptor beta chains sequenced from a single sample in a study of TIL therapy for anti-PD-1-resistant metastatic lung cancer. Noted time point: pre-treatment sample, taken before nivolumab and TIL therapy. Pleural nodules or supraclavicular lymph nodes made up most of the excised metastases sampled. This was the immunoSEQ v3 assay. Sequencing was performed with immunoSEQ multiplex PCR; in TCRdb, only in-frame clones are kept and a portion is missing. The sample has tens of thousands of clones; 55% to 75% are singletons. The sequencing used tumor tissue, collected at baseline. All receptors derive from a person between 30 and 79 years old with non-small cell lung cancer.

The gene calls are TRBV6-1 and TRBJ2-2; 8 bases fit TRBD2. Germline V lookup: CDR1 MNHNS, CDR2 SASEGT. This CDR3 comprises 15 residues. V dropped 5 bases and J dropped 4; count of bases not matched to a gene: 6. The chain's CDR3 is CASSPGLVSTGELFF. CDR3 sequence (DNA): TGTGCCAGCAGTCCGGGACTAGTGAGCACCGGGGAGCTGTTTTTT.

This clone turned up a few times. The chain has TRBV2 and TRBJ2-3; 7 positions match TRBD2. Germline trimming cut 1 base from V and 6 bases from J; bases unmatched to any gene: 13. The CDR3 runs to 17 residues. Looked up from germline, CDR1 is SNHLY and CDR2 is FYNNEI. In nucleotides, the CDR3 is TGTGCCAGCAGTGAAGAGCGTAGGAGCGGGGTAGGGGATACGCAGTATTTT. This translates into CASSEERRSGVGDTQYF.

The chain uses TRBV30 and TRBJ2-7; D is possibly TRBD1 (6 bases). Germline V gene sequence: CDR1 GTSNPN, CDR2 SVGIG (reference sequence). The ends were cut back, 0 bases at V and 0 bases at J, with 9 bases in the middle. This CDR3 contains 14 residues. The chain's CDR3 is CAWSVDRLSYEQYF. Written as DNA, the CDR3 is TGTGCCTGGAGTGTTGACAGGCTCTCCTACGAGCAGTACTTC. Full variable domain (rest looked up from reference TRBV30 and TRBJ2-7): SQTIHQWPATLVQPVGSPLSLECTVEGTSNPNLYWYRQAAGRGLQLLFYSVGIGQISSEVPQNLSASRPQDRQFILSSKKLLLSDSGFYLCAWSVDRLSYEQYFGPGTRLTVT.

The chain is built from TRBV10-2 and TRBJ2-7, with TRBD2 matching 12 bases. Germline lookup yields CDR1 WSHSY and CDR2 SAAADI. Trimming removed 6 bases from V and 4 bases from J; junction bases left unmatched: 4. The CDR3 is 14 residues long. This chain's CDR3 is CASSSSGGVYEQYF. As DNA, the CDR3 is TGCGCCAGCAGCTCTAGCGGGGGGGTTTACGAGCAGTACTTC.

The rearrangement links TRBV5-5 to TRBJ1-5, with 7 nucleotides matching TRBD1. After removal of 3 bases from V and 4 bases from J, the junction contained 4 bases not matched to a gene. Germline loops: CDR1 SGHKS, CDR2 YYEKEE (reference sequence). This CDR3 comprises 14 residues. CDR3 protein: CASSSGTVNQPQHF. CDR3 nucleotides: TGTGCCAGCAGCTCCGGGACAGTGAATCAGCCCCAGCATTTT.

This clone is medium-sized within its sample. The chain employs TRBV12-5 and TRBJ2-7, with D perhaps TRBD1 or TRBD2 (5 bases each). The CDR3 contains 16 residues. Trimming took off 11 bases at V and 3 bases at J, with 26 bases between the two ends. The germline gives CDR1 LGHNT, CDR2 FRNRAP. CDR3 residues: CAPRDGYPGSHYEQYF. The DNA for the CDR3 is TGTGCTCCCCGGGACGGCTATCCAGGCAGTCACTACGAGCAGTACTTC.

The CDR3 reads CASSIERPLVAGFPGANVLTF. CDR3 nucleotide sequence: TGTGCCAGTAGTATAGAAAGGCCTTTAGTAGCGGGGTTTCCTGGGGCCAACGTCCTGACTTTC. This chain joins TRBV19 and TRBJ2-6, with 8 nucleotides matching TRBD2. Unmatched junction bases numbered 15, after V lost 0 bases and J lost 2 bases. The CDR3 length is 21 residues. Germline lookup yields CDR1 LNHDA and CDR2 SQIVND (reference sequence).

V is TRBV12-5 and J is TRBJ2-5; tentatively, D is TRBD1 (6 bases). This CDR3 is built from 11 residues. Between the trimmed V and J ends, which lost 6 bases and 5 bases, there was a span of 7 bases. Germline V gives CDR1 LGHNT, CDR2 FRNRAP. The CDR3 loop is CASGQGETQYF. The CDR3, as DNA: TGTGCTAGTGGCCAGGGGGAGACCCAGTACTTC.

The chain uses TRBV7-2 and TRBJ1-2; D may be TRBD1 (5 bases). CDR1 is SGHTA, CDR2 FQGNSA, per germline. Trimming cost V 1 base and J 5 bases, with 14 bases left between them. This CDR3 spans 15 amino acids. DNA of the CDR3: TGTGCCAGCAGCTTAGAGTCGGGACTGATTTATGGCTACACCTTC. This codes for CASSLESGLIYGYTF.

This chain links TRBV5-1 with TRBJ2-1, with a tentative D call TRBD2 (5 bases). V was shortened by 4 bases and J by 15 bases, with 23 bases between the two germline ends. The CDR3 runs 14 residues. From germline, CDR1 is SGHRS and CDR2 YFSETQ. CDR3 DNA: TGCGCCAGCAGCGGAGGACCTGGCGGGCTAGGTCTGTTCTTC. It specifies CASSGGPGGLGLFF.

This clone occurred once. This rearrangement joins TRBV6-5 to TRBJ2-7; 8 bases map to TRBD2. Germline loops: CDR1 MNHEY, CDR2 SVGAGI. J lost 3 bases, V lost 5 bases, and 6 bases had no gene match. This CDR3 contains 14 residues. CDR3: CASSTGGGHYEQYF. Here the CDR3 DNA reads TGTGCCAGCAGTACCGGGGGGGGCCACTACGAGCAGTACTTC.

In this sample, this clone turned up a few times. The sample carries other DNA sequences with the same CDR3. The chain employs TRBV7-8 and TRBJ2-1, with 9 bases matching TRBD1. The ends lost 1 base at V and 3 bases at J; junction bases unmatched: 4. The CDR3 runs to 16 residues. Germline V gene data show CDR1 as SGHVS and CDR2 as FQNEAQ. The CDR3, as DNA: TGTGCCAGCAGCTTAGTGACAGGGGGTTACTACAATGAGCAGTTCTTC. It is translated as CASSLVTGGYYNEQFF.

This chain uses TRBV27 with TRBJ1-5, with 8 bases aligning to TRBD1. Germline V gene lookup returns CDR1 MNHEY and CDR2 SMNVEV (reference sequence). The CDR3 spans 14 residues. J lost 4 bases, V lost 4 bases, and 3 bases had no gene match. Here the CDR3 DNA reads TGTGCCAGCAGTTCAGGGACAGGAAATCAGCCCCAGCATTTT. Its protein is CASSSGTGNQPQHF.

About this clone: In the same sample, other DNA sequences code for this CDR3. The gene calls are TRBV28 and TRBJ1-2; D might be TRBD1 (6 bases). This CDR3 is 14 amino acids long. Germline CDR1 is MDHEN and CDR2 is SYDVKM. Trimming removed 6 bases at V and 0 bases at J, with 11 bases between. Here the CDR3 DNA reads TGTGCCAGCAGCCTAGGACAGACTAACTATGGCTACACCTTC. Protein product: CASSLGQTNYGYTF.

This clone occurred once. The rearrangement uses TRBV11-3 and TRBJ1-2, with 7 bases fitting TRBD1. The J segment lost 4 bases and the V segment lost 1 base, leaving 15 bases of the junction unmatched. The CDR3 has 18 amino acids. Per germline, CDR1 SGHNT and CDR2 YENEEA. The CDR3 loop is CASSLGGQDRVWCYGYTF. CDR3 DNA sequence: TGTGCCAGCAGCTTAGGGGGGCAAGACAGGGTATGGTGCTATGGCTACACCTTC.

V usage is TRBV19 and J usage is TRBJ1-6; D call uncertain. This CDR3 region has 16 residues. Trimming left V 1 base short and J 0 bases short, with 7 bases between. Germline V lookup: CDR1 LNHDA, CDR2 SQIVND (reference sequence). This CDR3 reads CASSIGTDSYNSPLHF. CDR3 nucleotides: TGTGCCAGTAGTATAGGTACGGACTCCTATAATTCACCCCTCCACTTT. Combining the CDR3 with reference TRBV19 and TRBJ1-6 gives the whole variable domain DGGITQSPKYLFRKEGQNVTLSCEQNLNHDAMYWYRQDPGQGLRLIYYSQIVNDFQKGDIAEGYSVSREKKESFPLTVTSAQKNPTAFYLCASSIGTDSYNSPLHFGNGTRLTVT.

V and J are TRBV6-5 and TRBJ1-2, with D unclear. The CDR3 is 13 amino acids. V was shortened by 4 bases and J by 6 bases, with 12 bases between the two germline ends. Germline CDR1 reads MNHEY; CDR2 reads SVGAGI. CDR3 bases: TGTGCCAGCAGTTCCGATGAAAGGGATGGCTACACCTTC. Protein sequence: CASSSDERDGYTF.

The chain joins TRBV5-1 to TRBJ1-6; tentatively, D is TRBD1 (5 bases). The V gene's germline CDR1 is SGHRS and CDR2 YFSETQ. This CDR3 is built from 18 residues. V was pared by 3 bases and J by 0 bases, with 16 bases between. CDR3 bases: TGCGCCAGCAGCTCAGGTCCGGGGGAGAGCTCCTATAATTCACCCCTCCACTTT. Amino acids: CASSSGPGESSYNSPLHF.